This T cell receptor beta chain was captured by sequencing in a study of cytomegalovirus exposure and HLA in healthy donors. The overall study: The same platform used for the approximately 670 first-cohort repertoires was also used for the 130 or so validation repertoires, as a later analysis reported. Study-wide findings and caveats: Reportedly, diagnosis of cytomegalovirus status by the classifier showed high specificity and sensitivity. Cytomegalovirus-associated status was assigned to fewer than 200 TCR beta chains.

Sequenced by immunoSEQ multiplex PCR; TCRdb stores in-frame clones only, minus some. The sample has roughly 330,000 clones, about nine tenths seen once. Trimming took 6 bases from V and 5 from J, leaving 13 bases between them. CDR1 and CDR2 (germline): MNHEY, SMNVEV (reference sequence). The CDR3 length is 13 residues. Regarding this clone: Antigen: not known.

The specimen sequenced was PBMCs. The receptor comes from a woman aged 30 to 39 in good health and CMV-seropositive. V usage is TRBV27 and J usage is TRBJ1-1, with a weak D call TRBD1 (5 bases). This chain's CDR3 is CASSMVWGTEAFF. In DNA, the CDR3 is TGTGCCAGCAGCATGGTTTGGGGGACTGAAGCTTTCTTT.